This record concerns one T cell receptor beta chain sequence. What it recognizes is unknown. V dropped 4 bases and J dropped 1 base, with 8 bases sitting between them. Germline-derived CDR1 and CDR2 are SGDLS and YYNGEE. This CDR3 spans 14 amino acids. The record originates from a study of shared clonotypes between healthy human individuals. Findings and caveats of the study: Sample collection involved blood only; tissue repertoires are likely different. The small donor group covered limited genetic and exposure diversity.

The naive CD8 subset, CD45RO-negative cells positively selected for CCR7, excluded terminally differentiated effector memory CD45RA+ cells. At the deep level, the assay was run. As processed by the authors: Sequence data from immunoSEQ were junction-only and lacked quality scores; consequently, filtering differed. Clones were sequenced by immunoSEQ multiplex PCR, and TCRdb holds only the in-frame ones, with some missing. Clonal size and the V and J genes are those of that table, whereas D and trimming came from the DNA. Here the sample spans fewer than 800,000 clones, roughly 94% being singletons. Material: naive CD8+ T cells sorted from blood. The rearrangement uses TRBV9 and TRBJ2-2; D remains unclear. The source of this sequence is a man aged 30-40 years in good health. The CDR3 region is CASSPLVNTGELFF. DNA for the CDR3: TGTGCCAGCAGCCCATTAGTGAACACCGGGGAGCTGTTTTTT.